The entry below gives a single T cell receptor (beta chain) sequence along with its context. What it binds is unknown. This entry comes from a study of cytomegalovirus exposure and HLA in healthy donors. General study results and limits: Earlier analysis yielded a pattern in which most TCR beta V segments were productive about 87% or about 30% of the time.

This PCR relied on a set of 60 Vbeta primers and 13 Jbeta primers. TCRdb keeps only in-frame clones here, not all; method: immunoSEQ multiplex PCR. This table has about 90,000 clones, about three quarters appearing once. The V segment lost 4 bases and the J segment 5 bases; nucleotides outside the gene matches: 7. The germline V gene has CDR1 SQVTM and CDR2 ANQGSEA. The CDR3 spans 13 residues. The material sequenced was PBMCs. The chain recombines TRBV29-1 with TRBJ2-7, with 8 nucleotides matching TRBD1. This sequence originates from a boy aged 5 to 17 in good health and CMV-seronegative. CDR3 coding DNA: TGCAGCGTTGTATGGCAGGGGGCCCACGAGCAGTACTTC. Protein product: CSVVWQGAHEQYF.